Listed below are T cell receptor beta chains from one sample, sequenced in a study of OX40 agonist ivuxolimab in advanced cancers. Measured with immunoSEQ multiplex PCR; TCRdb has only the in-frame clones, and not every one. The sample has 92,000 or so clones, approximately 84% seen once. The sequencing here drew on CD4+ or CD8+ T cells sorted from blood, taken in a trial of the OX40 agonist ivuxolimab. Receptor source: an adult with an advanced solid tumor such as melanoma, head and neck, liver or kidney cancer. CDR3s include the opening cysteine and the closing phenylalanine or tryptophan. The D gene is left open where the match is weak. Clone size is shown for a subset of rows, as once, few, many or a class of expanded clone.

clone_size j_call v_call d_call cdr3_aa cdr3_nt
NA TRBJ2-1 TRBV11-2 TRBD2 CASSPGTSGYNEQFF TGTGCCAGCAGCCCCGGGACTAGCGGGTACAATGAGCAGTTCTTC
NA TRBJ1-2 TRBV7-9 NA CALNGNGYTF TGTGCCCTCAACGGGAATGGCTACACCTTC
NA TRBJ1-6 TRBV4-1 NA CASSHPTALPYNSPLHF TGCGCCAGCAGCCACCCGACAGCCCTCCCATATAATTCACCCCTCCACTTT
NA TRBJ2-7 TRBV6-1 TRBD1 CASSATPGTGNSYEQYF TGTGCCAGCAGTGCAACTCCCGGGACAGGGAACTCCTACGAGCAGTACTTC
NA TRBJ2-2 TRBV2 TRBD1 CASCSGGLFNTGELFF TGTGCCAGCTGTTCAGGGGGCTTATTCAACACCGGGGAGCTGTTTTTT
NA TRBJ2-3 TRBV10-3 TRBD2 CAISEPSGGGQQADTQYF TGTGCCATCAGTGAGCCTAGCGGGGGGGGCCAACAGGCAGATACGCAGTATTTT
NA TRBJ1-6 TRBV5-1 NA CASSLMESSYNSPLHF TGCGCCAGCAGCTTGATGGAGAGCTCCTATAATTCACCCCTCCACTTT
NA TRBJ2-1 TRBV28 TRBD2 CASRVTSGGPYNEQFF TGTGCCAGCAGGGTGACTAGCGGGGGGCCTTACAATGAGCAGTTCTTC
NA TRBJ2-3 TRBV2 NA CASSDGLITDTQYF TGTGCCAGCAGTGATGGTCTGATCACAGATACGCAGTATTTT
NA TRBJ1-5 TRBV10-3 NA CAIRGAGGPQPQHF TGTGCCATCAGGGGGGCGGGGGGCCCTCAGCCCCAGCATTTT
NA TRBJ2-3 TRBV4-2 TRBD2 CASSPRRTSGVTDTQYF TGTGCCAGCAGCCCCCGGAGGACTAGCGGGGTCACAGATACGCAGTATTTT
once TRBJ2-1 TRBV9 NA CASSVAWYNEQFF TGTGCCAGCAGCGTAGCTTGGTACAATGAGCAGTTCTTC
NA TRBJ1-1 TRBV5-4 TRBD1 CASSLRQGGMGTEAFF TGTGCCAGCAGCTTACGACAGGGAGGGATGGGCACTGAAGCTTTCTTT
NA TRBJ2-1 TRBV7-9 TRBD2 CASSLGLAGNDEQFF TGTGCCAGCAGTTTAGGACTAGCGGGAAATGATGAGCAGTTCTTC
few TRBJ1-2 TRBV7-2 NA CASSLVSDYYGYTF TGTGCCAGCAGCTTAGTTAGTGACTACTATGGCTACACCTTC
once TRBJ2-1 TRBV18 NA CASSHRTATLYEQFF TGTGCCAGCTCACATCGGACAGCAACCTTGTATGAGCAGTTCTTC
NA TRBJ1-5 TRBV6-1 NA CASSEYLSNQPQHF TGTGCCAGCAGTGAATACTTAAGCAATCAGCCCCAGCATTTT
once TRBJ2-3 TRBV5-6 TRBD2 CASSLKAGGPPDTQYF TGTGCCAGCAGCTTGAAAGCGGGAGGGCCGCCAGATACGCAGTATTTT
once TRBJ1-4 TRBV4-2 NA CASSQDPQSYNEKLFF TGTGCCAGCAGCCAAGATCCCCAAAGTTATAATGAAAAACTGTTTTTT
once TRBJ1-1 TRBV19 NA CASLSSGTNTEAFF TGTGCCAGTCTAAGCAGTGGTACTAACACTGAAGCTTTCTTT
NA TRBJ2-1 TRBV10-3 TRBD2 CAINPAGGNEQFF TGTGCCATCAACCCAGCGGGGGGCAATGAGCAGTTCTTC
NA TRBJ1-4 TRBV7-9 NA CASSLDHQGATNEKLFF TGTGCCAGCAGCCTAGACCATCAAGGGGCAACTAATGAAAAACTGTTTTTT
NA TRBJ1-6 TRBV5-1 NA CASSLATRNNSPLHF TGCGCCAGCAGCTTGGCGACAAGGAATAATTCACCCCTCCACTTT
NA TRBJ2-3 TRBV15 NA CATSRGTGTNPDTQYF TGTGCCACCAGCAGAGGAACCGGGACGAATCCAGATACGCAGTATTTT
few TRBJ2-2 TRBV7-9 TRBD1 CASSSDETGDTGELFF TGTGCCAGCAGCTCTGACGAGACAGGGGACACCGGGGAGCTGTTTTTT
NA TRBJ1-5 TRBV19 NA CASSIEGRRNSNQPQHF TGTGCCAGTAGTATAGAGGGACGGAGAAATAGCAATCAGCCCCAGCATTTT
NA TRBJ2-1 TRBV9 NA CASSALGGAENEQFF TGTGCCAGCAGCGCCCTGGGGGGCGCGGAGAATGAGCAGTTCTTC
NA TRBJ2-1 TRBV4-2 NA CASSYPGNEQFF TGTGCCAGCAGCTATCCGGGGAATGAGCAGTTCTTC
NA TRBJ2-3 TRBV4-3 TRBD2 CASSQEAPLGLAGWDTQYF TGCGCCAGCAGCCAAGAAGCCCCTCTCGGCCTAGCGGGGTGGGATACGCAGTATTTT
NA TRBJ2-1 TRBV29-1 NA CSVGWENEQFF TGCAGCGTTGGATGGGAAAATGAGCAGTTCTTC
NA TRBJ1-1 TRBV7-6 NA CASSLRMNTEAFF TGTGCCAGCAGCTTACGGATGAACACTGAAGCTTTCTTT
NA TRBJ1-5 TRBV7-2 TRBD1 CASSVRGLGQPQHF TGTGCCAGCAGCGTAAGGGGGCTCGGGCAGCCCCAGCATTTT
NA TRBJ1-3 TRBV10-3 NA CAISREVGGNTIYF TGTGCCATCAGCAGGGAGGTTGGCGGAAACACCATATATTTT
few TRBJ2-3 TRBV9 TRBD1 CASRRTGLDTQYF TGTGCCAGCAGAAGGACAGGGCTAGATACGCAGTATTTT
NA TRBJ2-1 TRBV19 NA CASSPVGGQNEQFF TGTGCCAGTAGTCCCGTGGGGGGGCAGAATGAGCAGTTCTTC
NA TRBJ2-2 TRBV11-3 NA CASSPSGIGGAGELFF TGTGCCAGCAGCCCGTCGGGAATTGGCGGGGCCGGGGAGCTGTTTTTT
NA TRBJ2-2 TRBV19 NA CASSVGGELFF TGTGCCAGTAGTGTTGGCGGGGAGCTGTTTTTT
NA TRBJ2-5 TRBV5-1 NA CASSLSSGQETQYF TGCGCCAGCAGCTTGAGTAGCGGCCAAGAGACCCAGTACTTC
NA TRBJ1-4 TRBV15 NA CATSRDGAMGEKLFF TGTGCCACCAGCAGAGATGGGGCCATGGGTGAAAAACTGTTTTTT
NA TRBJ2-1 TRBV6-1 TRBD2 CASSEPLGSASGSSYNEQFF TGTGCCAGCAGTGAACCCTTGGGGAGTGCTAGCGGGAGCTCCTACAATGAGCAGTTCTTC
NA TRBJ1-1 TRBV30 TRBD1 CAGDRANTEAFF TGTGCCGGGGACAGGGCGAACACTGAAGCTTTCTTT
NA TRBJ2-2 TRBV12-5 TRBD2 CASGLGETSGSPTGELFF TGTGCTAGTGGTTTGGGGGAGACTAGCGGGAGTCCGACCGGGGAGCTGTTTTTT
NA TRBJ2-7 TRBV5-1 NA CASSVTDYEQYF TGCGCCAGCAGCGTGACAGATTACGAGCAGTACTTC
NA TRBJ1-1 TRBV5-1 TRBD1 CASSLASGQGALAFF TGCGCCAGCAGCTTGGCCTCCGGACAGGGGGCGTTGGCTTTCTTT
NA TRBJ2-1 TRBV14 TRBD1 CASSPDRGLYNEQFF TGTGCCAGCAGTCCCGACAGGGGCCTCTACAATGAGCAGTTCTTC
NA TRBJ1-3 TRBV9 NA CASSVASSRNTIYF TGTGCCAGCAGCGTAGCGAGCTCCAGGAACACCATATATTTT
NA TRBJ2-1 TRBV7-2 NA CASSPPSGFEQFF TGTGCCAGCAGCCCCCCCTCGGGTTTTGAGCAGTTCTTC
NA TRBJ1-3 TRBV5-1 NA CASSLQLPGEISGNTIYF TGCGCCAGCAGCTTACAATTACCAGGGGAAATATCTGGAAACACCATATATTTT
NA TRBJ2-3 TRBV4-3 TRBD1 CASSQTGGETDTQYF TGCGCCAGCAGCCAAACAGGGGGCGAGACAGATACGCAGTATTTT
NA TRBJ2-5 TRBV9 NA CASSPTDYPLETQYF TGTGCCAGCAGCCCGACGGACTACCCGCTAGAGACCCAGTACTTC
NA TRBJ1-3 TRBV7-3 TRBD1 CASSLTGGSGNTIYF TGTGCCAGCAGCCTCACAGGGGGCTCTGGAAACACCATATATTTT